This T cell receptor (beta chain) is from a study of cytomegalovirus exposure and HLA in healthy donors. Amplification used 60 Vbeta primers and 13 Jbeta primers. Sequenced by immunoSEQ multiplex PCR; TCRdb stores in-frame clones only, minus some. This repertoire shows 150,000 to 200,000 clones, roughly 86% found once; its top ten account for 4% to 6%. Looked up from germline, CDR1 is MNHEY and CDR2 is SVGAGI. V gave up 0 bases and J gave up 7 bases, with 13 bases separating them. CDR3 length equals 16 residues. This TCR was recovered from a girl aged 10 to 17 in good health and CMV-seropositive. Sequencing was carried out using PBMCs. This chain joins TRBV6-5 and TRBJ1-6; unclear D gene. In nucleotides, the CDR3 is TGTGCCAGCAGTTACTCTTGGGCCGGCGGGAATTCACCCCTCCACTTT. Translation gives CASSYSWAGGNSPLHF.